The clone carrying this TCR beta chain was recorded at least ten times. With V trimmed by 8 bases and J by 7 bases, 9 bases remained unmatched. The length of the CDR3 is 14 residues. TCRdb re-analysed the 5' RACE reads in MiXCR, keeping a single row per CDR3 protein. The sample lists about 82,000 distinct CDR3 sequences, 2.6% occurring once. The data are from a study of neurological immune-mediated disorders. The TCR originated in a woman in her thirties with multiple sclerosis. V is TRBV12-3 or TRBV12-4 and J is TRBJ2-1; 9 positions match TRBD2. The specimen sequenced was PBMCs. Here the CDR3 reads CASGWGSGSNEQFF. CDR3 in DNA: TGTGCCAGCGGTTGGGGTAGCGGGAGTAATGAGCAGTTCTTC.